A selection of T cell receptor beta chains follows, all from one sample in a study of T cells in tumors after PD-1 blockade. The data were produced by immunoSEQ multiplex PCR, yet TCRdb's version contains in-frame clones alone and is incomplete. The sample yields about 33,000 clones, 78% seen once. The material sequenced was PBMCs, taken before anti-PD-1 treatment. The receptor source for this set is a human donor with basal cell carcinoma. CDR3s include the opening cysteine and the closing phenylalanine or tryptophan. Fields, in order: V gene, CDR3 length, CDR3 protein.

v_call: TRBV19; cdr3_length: 15; cdr3_aa: CASSIAGRVTDTQYF
v_call: TRBV28; cdr3_length: 14; cdr3_aa: CASSRTGAGNTIYF
v_call: TRBV30; cdr3_length: 17; cdr3_aa: CAWSEPGAGGLVGELFF
v_call: TRBV14; cdr3_length: 15; cdr3_aa: CASSQDRTGASPLHF
v_call: TRBV24-1; cdr3_length: 14; cdr3_aa: CATSVGGTNYGYTF
v_call: TRBV19; cdr3_length: 14; cdr3_aa: CASRRTLRGHEQYF
v_call: TRBV20-1; cdr3_length: 11; cdr3_aa: CSASSGYGYTF
v_call: TRBV7-2; cdr3_length: 15; cdr3_aa: CASSPAGSYGQPQHF
v_call: TRBV28; cdr3_length: 16; cdr3_aa: CASSPFGQGRADTQYF
v_call: TRBV5-1; cdr3_length: 12; cdr3_aa: CASSMAGYEQYF
v_call: TRBV12-3/TRBV12-4; cdr3_length: 12; cdr3_aa: CASSLKVAEQYF
v_call: TRBV10-3; cdr3_length: 13; cdr3_aa: CAISVSDWGEQYF
v_call: TRBV7-2; cdr3_length: 17; cdr3_aa: CASSFNFRGSGANVLTF
v_call: TRBV28; cdr3_length: 13; cdr3_aa: CASSLPGDYGYTF
v_call: TRBV6-5; cdr3_length: 14; cdr3_aa: CASSYGASTDTQYF
v_call: TRBV6-6; cdr3_length: 15; cdr3_aa: CASSYSQGAGNTIYF
v_call: TRBV15; cdr3_length: 17; cdr3_aa: CATSRDHGVGGHNEQFF
v_call: TRBV27; cdr3_length: 14; cdr3_aa: CASRDRGLDSPLHF
v_call: TRBV12-3/TRBV12-4; cdr3_length: 13; cdr3_aa: CASSFRQNTEAFF
v_call: TRBV4-2; cdr3_length: 14; cdr3_aa: CASSPTLSYIEQYF
v_call: TRBV6-6; cdr3_length: 16; cdr3_aa: CASSPRLGGGYNEQFF
v_call: TRBV24-1; cdr3_length: 13; cdr3_aa: CATSGGAGNTIYF
v_call: TRBV14; cdr3_length: 14; cdr3_aa: CASRGIGSYNEQFF
v_call: TRBV4-2; cdr3_length: 17; cdr3_aa: CASSQVKGTSGRSEQFF
v_call: TRBV19; cdr3_length: 14; cdr3_aa: CASSPRDRADTQYF
v_call: TRBV19; cdr3_length: 15; cdr3_aa: CASSIGGHSSYEQYF
v_call: TRBV19; cdr3_length: 14; cdr3_aa: CASSIRSGNWIQYF
v_call: TRBV7-2; cdr3_length: 16; cdr3_aa: CASSPLRSGRVNEQYF
v_call: TRBV18; cdr3_length: 15; cdr3_aa: CASSPRTGAWTEAFF